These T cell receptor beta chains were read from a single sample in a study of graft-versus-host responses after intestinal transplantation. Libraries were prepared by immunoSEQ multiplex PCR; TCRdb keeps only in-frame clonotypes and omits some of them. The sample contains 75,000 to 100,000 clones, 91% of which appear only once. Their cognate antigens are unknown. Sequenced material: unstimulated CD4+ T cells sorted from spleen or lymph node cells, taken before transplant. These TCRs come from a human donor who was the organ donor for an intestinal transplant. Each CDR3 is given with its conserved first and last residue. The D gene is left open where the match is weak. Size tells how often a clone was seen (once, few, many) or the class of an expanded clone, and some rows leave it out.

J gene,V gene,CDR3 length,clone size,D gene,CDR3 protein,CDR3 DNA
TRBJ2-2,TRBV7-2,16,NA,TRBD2,CASSLTSGANTGELFF,TGTGCCAGCAGCTTAACCAGCGGGGCGAACACCGGGGAGCTGTTTTTT
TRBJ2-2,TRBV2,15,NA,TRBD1,CASSFRTGRTGELFF,TGTGCCAGCAGTTTCCGGACAGGTCGTACCGGGGAGCTGTTTTTT
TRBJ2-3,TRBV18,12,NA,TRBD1,CASSPRQGAQYF,TGTGCCAGCTCACCAAGACAGGGGGCGCAGTATTTT
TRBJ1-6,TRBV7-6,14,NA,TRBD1,CASSRDRANSPLHF,TGTGCCAGCAGCCGCGACAGGGCCAATTCACCCCTCCACTTT
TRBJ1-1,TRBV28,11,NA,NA,CASIKNTEAFF,TGTGCCAGCATTAAGAACACTGAAGCTTTCTTT
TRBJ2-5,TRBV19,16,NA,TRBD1,CASSPRQGMEEETQYF,TGTGCCAGTAGTCCCCGACAGGGGATGGAGGAAGAGACCCAGTACTTC
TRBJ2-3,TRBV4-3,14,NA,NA,CASSQAGGLDTQYF,TGCGCCAGCAGCCAAGCGGGGGGCCTAGATACGCAGTATTTT
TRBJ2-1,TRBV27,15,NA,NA,CAGGGEGKLYNEQFF,TGTGCCGGAGGAGGGGAAGGGAAACTCTACAATGAGCAGTTCTTC
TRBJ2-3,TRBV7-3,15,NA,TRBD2,CASSLLAGRMDTQYF,TGTGCCAGCAGCCTCCTAGCGGGGAGGATGGATACGCAGTATTTT
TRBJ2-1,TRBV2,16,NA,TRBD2,CASSSFGGSSYNEQFF,TGTGCCAGCAGCTCCTTCGGGGGGAGCTCCTACAATGAGCAGTTCTTC
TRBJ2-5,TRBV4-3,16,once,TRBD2,CASSQGRGGGEETQYF,TGCGCCAGCAGCCAAGGGAGGGGCGGGGGGGAGGAGACCCAGTACTTC
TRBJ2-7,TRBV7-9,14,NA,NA,CASSLEGGAYEQYF,TGTGCCAGCAGCTTAGAGGGGGGGGCCTACGAGCAGTACTTC
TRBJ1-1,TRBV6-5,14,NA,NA,CASSYSIGGTEAFF,TGTGCCAGCAGTTACTCGATCGGGGGCACTGAAGCTTTCTTT
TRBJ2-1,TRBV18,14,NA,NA,CASSPTIRLNEQFF,TGTGCCAGCTCACCCACTATCCGCCTCAATGAGCAGTTCTTC
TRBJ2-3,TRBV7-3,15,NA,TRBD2,CASSLIAGGTDTQYF,TGTGCCAGCAGCTTAATAGCGGGGGGCACAGATACGCAGTATTTT
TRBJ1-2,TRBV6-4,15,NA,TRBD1,CASSARTGLSYGYTF,TGTGCCAGCAGTGCCCGGACAGGGTTGAGCTATGGCTACACCTTC
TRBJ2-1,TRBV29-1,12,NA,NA,CSAGGAGNEQFF,TGCAGCGCTGGAGGGGCGGGCAATGAGCAGTTCTTC
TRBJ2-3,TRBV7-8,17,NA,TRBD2,CASSSKDSGVSTDTQYF,TGTGCCAGCAGCAGTAAGGATAGCGGGGTTAGCACAGATACGCAGTATTTT
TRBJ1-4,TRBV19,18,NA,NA,CATAEFPAGTSTNEKLFF,TGTGCCACCGCCGAATTTCCAGCCGGGACTTCAACTAATGAAAAACTGTTTTTT
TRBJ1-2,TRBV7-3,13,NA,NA,CASGFGEGYGYTF,TGTGCCAGCGGATTCGGGGAAGGCTATGGCTACACCTTC
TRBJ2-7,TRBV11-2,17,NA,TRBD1,CASSLGPRTGVGVEQYF,TGTGCCAGCAGCTTAGGCCCCCGGACAGGGGTAGGTGTAGAGCAGTACTTC
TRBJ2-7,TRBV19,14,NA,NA,CASSIVAGNYEQYF,TGTGCCAGTAGTATAGTGGCGGGGAACTACGAGCAGTACTTC
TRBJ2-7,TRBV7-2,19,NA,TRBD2,CASSLEGILAGASSYEQYF,TGTGCCAGCAGCTTAGAGGGGATTCTAGCGGGGGCCTCCTCCTACGAGCAGTACTTC
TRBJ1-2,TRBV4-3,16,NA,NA,CANSQRQALTSYGYTF,TGCGCCAACAGCCAGAGACAGGCTTTAACGAGCTATGGCTACACCTTC
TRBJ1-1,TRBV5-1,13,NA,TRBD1,CASSGDRGSEAFF,TGCGCCAGCAGCGGGGACAGGGGGAGCGAAGCTTTCTTT
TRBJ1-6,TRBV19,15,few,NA,CASSSTGPQGSPLHF,TGTGCCAGTAGTAGCACCGGGCCGCAGGGTTCACCCCTCCACTTT
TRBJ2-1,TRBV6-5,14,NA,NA,CASSRQVPYNEQFF,TGTGCCAGCAGTCGGCAGGTTCCCTACAATGAGCAGTTCTTC
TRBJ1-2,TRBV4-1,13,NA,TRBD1,CASRSTGGFGYTF,TGCGCCAGCAGATCGACAGGGGGCTTTGGCTACACCTTC
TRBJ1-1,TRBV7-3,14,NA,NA,CASSLKAGFSEAFF,TGTGCCAGCAGCTTAAAGGCAGGGTTCAGTGAAGCTTTCTTT
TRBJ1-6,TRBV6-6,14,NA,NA,CASRGESYNSPLHF,TGTGCCAGCAGAGGGGAATCCTATAATTCACCCCTCCACTTT
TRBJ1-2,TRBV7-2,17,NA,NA,CASSLERRGLSPYGYTF,TGTGCCAGCAGCTTAGAACGCAGGGGTTTGTCCCCCTATGGCTACACCTTC
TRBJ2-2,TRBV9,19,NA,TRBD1,CASSVAGTGGPGTAGELFF,TGTGCCAGCAGCGTAGCAGGGACAGGGGGACCCGGGACAGCCGGGGAGCTGTTTTTT
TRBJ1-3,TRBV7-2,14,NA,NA,CASSLALRGNTIYF,TGTGCCAGCAGCTTAGCGCTTCGGGGAAACACCATATATTTT
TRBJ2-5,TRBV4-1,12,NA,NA,CASSLPLQTQYF,TGCGCCAGCAGCCTGCCTCTACAGACCCAGTACTTC
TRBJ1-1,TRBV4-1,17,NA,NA,CASSQDWGLGVNTEAFF,TGCGCCAGCAGCCAAGATTGGGGCCTTGGGGTTAACACTGAAGCTTTCTTT